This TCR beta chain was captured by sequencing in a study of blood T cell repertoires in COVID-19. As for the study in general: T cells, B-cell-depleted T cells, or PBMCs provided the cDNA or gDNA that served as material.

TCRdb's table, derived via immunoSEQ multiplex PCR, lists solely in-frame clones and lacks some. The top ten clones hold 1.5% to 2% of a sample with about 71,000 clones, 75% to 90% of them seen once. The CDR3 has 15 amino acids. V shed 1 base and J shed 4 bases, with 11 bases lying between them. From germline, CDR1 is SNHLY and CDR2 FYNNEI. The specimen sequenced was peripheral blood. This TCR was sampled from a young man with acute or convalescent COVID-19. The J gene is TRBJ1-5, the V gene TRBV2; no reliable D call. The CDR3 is CASSEGTEGNQPQHF. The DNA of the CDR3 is TGTGCCAGCAGTGAAGGAACAGAAGGTAATCAGCCCCAGCATTTT.